The 18 T cell receptor beta chains given below trace back to one sample, sequenced in a study of blood T cell repertoires in COVID-19. The repertoire was sequenced with immunoSEQ multiplex PCR; TCRdb's copy has only in-frame clones and lacks some. The data hold about 170,000 clones, with approximately 86% observed a single time. The sequencing sample was made of peripheral blood. The receptor source for this set is a woman aged 45-65 years with acute or convalescent COVID-19.

The chain uses TRBV5-6 and TRBJ2-7, with TRBD1 identical over 7 bases. CDR1 and CDR2 (germline): SGHDT, YYEEEE. This CDR3 spans 15 amino acids. V lost 0 bases to trimming and J lost 7 bases; unmatched junction nucleotides: 10. In DNA form, the CDR3 reads TGTGCCAGCAGCTTGGCGGATTCAGGGGGAAGGGAGCAGTACTTC. As protein: CASSLADSGGREQYF.

Concerning this clone itself: This specimen includes other DNA sequences encoding the same CDR3. The rearrangement uses TRBV19 and TRBJ1-1, with 7 nucleotides matching TRBD1. Germline loops: CDR1 LNHDA, CDR2 SQIVND (reference sequence). Germline trimming cut 4 bases from V and 4 bases from J; bases unmatched to any gene: 6. The CDR3 extends over 14 amino acids. CDR3 DNA: TGTGCCAGTAGTACAAGACAGGGCCGCACTGAAGCTTTCTTT. Translation: CASSTRQGRTEAFF.

In its sample, this clone was seen a few times. The V gene is TRBV12-3 or TRBV12-4, the J gene TRBJ1-2; 7 bases line up with TRBD1. The CDR3 contains 13 residues. The junction had 7 bases not matched to a gene; V was cut back by 4 bases and J by 8 bases. The CDR3 protein is CASSSDRVRGYTF. The CDR3 bases are TGTGCCAGCAGTTCAGACAGGGTGAGAGGCTACACCTTC.

The CDR3 region has the DNA TGCAGTGCTAGAAGCGTCTATGGCTACACCTTC. This codes for CSARSVYGYTF. The chain is built from TRBV20-1 and TRBJ1-2, with D unclear. V was clipped by 2 bases and J by 4 bases, with 5 bases between them. The germline CDR1 and CDR2 sequences are DFQATT and SNEGSKA (reference sequence). CDR3 length: 11 amino acids.

The rearrangement links TRBV4-1 to TRBJ1-2, with D maybe TRBD1 (5 bases). Looked up from germline, CDR1 is MGHRA and CDR2 is YSYEKL. The CDR3 totals 14 residues. Trimming removed 0 bases at V and 4 bases at J, with 9 bases between. CDR3 loop: CASSQDLDSYGYTF. CDR3 coding DNA: TGCGCCAGCAGCCAAGATCTTGACAGCTATGGCTACACCTTC.

The chain joins TRBV12-3 or TRBV12-4 to TRBJ2-7; D unresolved. Between the trimmed V and J ends, which lost 5 bases and 3 bases, there was a span of 5 bases. This CDR3 has 11 amino acids. CDR3 in DNA: TGTGCCAGCAGTCTCGTCTACGAGCAGTACTTC. This sequence encodes CASSLVYEQYF.

This chain links TRBV7-9 with TRBJ2-7; 7 nucleotides agree with TRBD1. CDR3 length equals 14 residues. The V and J ends lost 1 base and 1 base, in that order; junction bases with no gene match: 1. Germline-derived CDR1 and CDR2 are SEHNR and FQNEAQ (reference sequence). The CDR3 spells CASSLGTGSYEQYF. The CDR3 DNA follows: TGTGCCAGCAGCTTAGGGACAGGTTCCTACGAGCAGTACTTC.

This clone was found once. CDR3 nucleotides: TGTGCCAGTAGTAAGGACAGTCCGAACACCGGGGAGCTGTTTTTT. Protein product: CASSKDSPNTGELFF. V is TRBV19 and J is TRBJ2-2, with D maybe TRBD1 (6 bases). Germline values: CDR1 LNHDA, CDR2 SQIVND (reference sequence). V was clipped by 4 bases and J by 0 bases, with 9 bases between them. The CDR3 runs 15 residues.

The chain carries TRBV5-1 and TRBJ2-7, with 8 bases identical to TRBD2. This CDR3 is 14 amino acids long. J gave up 3 bases and V 4 bases, and 6 bases lay outside the gene matches. Germline V lookup: CDR1 SGHRS, CDR2 YFSETQ. DNA of the CDR3: TGCGCCAGCAGCATGGGGGGGACTAGCTACGAGCAGTACTTC. It translates to CASSMGGTSYEQYF.

The V call is TRBV3-1 (or the pseudogene TRBV3-2), the J call TRBJ1-4; no clear D gene. This CDR3 has 15 residues. V was trimmed by 0 bases and J by 2 bases, leaving 7 bases between them. CDR1 LGHDT and CDR2 YNNKEL come from the germline V gene (reference sequence). The DNA of the CDR3 is TGTGCCAGCAGCCAAGATACAGAGACTAATGAAAAACTGTTTTTT. Its translation is CASSQDTETNEKLFF.

V gene TRBV30 combines with J gene TRBJ2-2; 7 positions agree with TRBD2. The CDR3 loop spans 13 amino acids. V shed 5 bases, J shed 3 bases, and the junction held 3 bases outside the gene matches. Germline values: CDR1 GTSNPN, CDR2 SVGIG (reference sequence). CDR3 bases: TGTGCCTGGGGGAGGGAGTACACCGGGGAGCTGTTTTTT. This encodes CAWGREYTGELFF.

V is TRBV5-6 and J is TRBJ1-3; 8 bases line up with TRBD1. There are 12 residues in the CDR3. The V gene end was trimmed by 4 bases and the J gene end by 12 bases; junction bases not matched to a gene: 6. CDR1 is SGHDT and CDR2 is YYEEEE in the germline V gene. The CDR3 coding sequence is TGTGCCAGCAGCCCTGGGACAGGCCGCATATATTTT. Its protein product is CASSPGTGRIYF.

The CDR3 DNA sequence: TGTGCCAGCAGCTTGTTACAGGGGCCAGATACGCAGTATTTT. Translated: CASSLLQGPDTQYF. The chain couples TRBV5-8 to TRBJ2-3, with 7 bases identical to TRBD1. The CDR3 is made up of 14 amino acids. The junction had 3 bases not matched to a gene; V was cut back by 1 base and J by 4 bases. CDR1 SGHTS and CDR2 YDEGEE come from the germline V gene.

This clone was seen more than once but under ten times. V usage is TRBV14 and J usage is TRBJ1-2; 7 bases agree with TRBD1. The length of the CDR3 is 16 residues. The ends lost 1 base at V and 7 bases at J; junction bases unmatched: 12. Per germline, CDR1 SGHDN and CDR2 FVKESK. In DNA, the CDR3 is TGTGCCAGCAGCCAAGGGACAGGCGGTCAGGCGGGTGGCTACACCTTC. Translated: CASSQGTGGQAGGYTF.

CDR3 in DNA: TGTGCCAGCAGCTTGCTCGGGACAGGAGATTTCTATGGCTACACCTTC. This gives the protein CASSLLGTGDFYGYTF. This rearrangement joins TRBV5-6 to TRBJ1-2; 8 bases fit TRBD1. In germline, CDR1 is SGHDT, CDR2 YYEEEE. J lost 4 bases, V lost 1 base, and 9 bases had no gene match. The CDR3 consists of 16 residues.

This chain connects TRBV7-2 to TRBJ2-7, with a tentative D call TRBD2 (5 bases). Germline CDR1 SGHTA, CDR2 FQGNSA. Trimming left V 4 bases short and J 3 bases short, with 13 bases between. There are 14 residues in the CDR3. CDR3 loop: CASSYPGGNYEQYF. DNA for the CDR3: TGTGCCAGCAGCTACCCCGGAGGAAACTACGAGCAGTACTTC.

The rearrangement joins TRBV6-5 to TRBJ1-2; the D is unclear. Germline assignment: CDR1 MNHEY and CDR2 SVGAGI. V lost 5 bases, J lost 7 bases, and 14 bases lay in between. There are 13 residues in the CDR3. CDR3 in DNA: TGTGCCAGCAGTCCCACACATCCCCTTGGCTACACCTTC. Encoded protein: CASSPTHPLGYTF.

This chain connects TRBV5-4 to TRBJ1-3; 8 nucleotides agree with TRBD1. Germline V gives CDR1 SGHNT, CDR2 YYREEE (reference sequence). CDR3 length: 15 residues. The V segment lost 3 bases and the J segment 8 bases; nucleotides outside the gene matches: 10. The CDR3 DNA follows: TGTGCCAGCAGCTCTGGACAGGGAAAAGGTTACACCATATATTTT. As protein: CASSSGQGKGYTIYF.